Presented here are 8 T cell receptor beta chains from one specimen sequenced in a study of shared clonotypes between healthy human individuals. Assay: immunoSEQ multiplex PCR; the TCRdb copy retains only in-frame clones and omits some. The sample holds under 1,100,000 clones, more than 75% seen once. The sample taken for sequencing was memory CD4+ T cells from PBMCs. Stated subset: CD45RA-negative fraction. All receptors come from a man aged 18 to 30 in good health. Some clones in this sample may be carry-over from other donors' samples.

For the CDR3, the DNA is TGTGCCAGCAGGTCCTTAGCGAATACCTACGAGCAGTACTTC. Translated: CASRSLANTYEQYF. V gene TRBV6-6 combines with J gene TRBJ2-7, with TRBD2 as a possible D gene (5 bases). The CDR3 totals 14 residues. V was cut by 6 bases and J by 2 bases, with 14 bases left in between. Germline lookup yields CDR1 MNHNY and CDR2 SVGAGI (reference sequence).

The gene calls are TRBV2 and TRBJ2-1, with 7 bases matching TRBD2. CDR3 length: 13 residues. Germline V gene data show CDR1 as SNHLY and CDR2 as FYNNEI. V was clipped by 7 bases and J by 5 bases; unmatched bases: 5. CDR3 region: CASMLAENNEQFF. CDR3 in DNA: TGTGCCAGCATGCTAGCGGAAAACAATGAGCAGTTCTTC. The variable domain in full, with the rest retrieved from reference TRBV2 and TRBJ2-1, is EPEVTQTPSHQVTQMGQEVILRCVPISNHLYFYWYRQILGQKVEFLVSFYNNEISEKSEIFDDQFSVERPDGSNFTLKIRSTKLEDSAMYFCASMLAENNEQFFGPGTRLTVL.

In regard to this clone: In the same sample, other DNA sequences code for this CDR3. This chain links TRBV5-1 with TRBJ2-1; 7 bases are a match to TRBD2. The germline gives CDR1 SGHRS, CDR2 YFSETQ. This CDR3 has 15 residues. The ends lost 0 bases at V and 1 base at J; junction bases unmatched: 1. CDR3: CASSLASGSYNEQFF. The DNA for the CDR3 is TGCGCCAGCAGCTTGGCTAGCGGATCCTACAATGAGCAGTTCTTC.

The J gene is TRBJ2-7, the V gene TRBV2; the D gene could be TRBD1 or TRBD2 (6 bases each). Germline CDR1 SNHLY, CDR2 FYNNEI. V lost 6 bases and J 3 bases, leaving 18 bases between the germline ends. CDR3 length: 15 amino acids. DNA of the CDR3: TGTGCCAGCAGCCCCGAAGGAGGGGGTTTCTACGAGCAGTACTTC. Translated: CASSPEGGGFYEQYF. Combining the CDR3 with reference TRBV2 and TRBJ2-7 gives the whole variable domain EPEVTQTPSHQVTQMGQEVILRCVPISNHLYFYWYRQILGQKVEFLVSFYNNEISEKSEIFDDQFSVERPDGSNFTLKIRSTKLEDSAMYFCASSPEGGGFYEQYFGPGTRLTVT.

The chain has TRBV28 and TRBJ1-4; 9 bases fit TRBD1. Germline CDR1 is MDHEN and CDR2 is SYDVKM. This CDR3 is built from 16 residues. With V trimmed by 4 bases and J by 7 bases, 10 bases remained unmatched. This chain's CDR3 is CASSSLRTGASEKLFF. The CDR3 DNA reads as TGTGCCAGCAGTTCTCTCAGGACAGGGGCATCTGAAAAACTGTTTTTT. Combining the CDR3 with reference TRBV28 and TRBJ1-4 gives the whole variable domain DVKVTQSSRYLVKRTGEKVFLECVQDMDHENMFWYRQDPGLGLRLIYFSYDVKMKEKGDIPEGYSVSREKKERFSLILESASTNQTSMYLCASSSLRTGASEKLFFGSGTQLSVL.

V usage is TRBV2 and J usage is TRBJ2-3; 8 bases match TRBD2. The germline CDR1 and CDR2 sequences are SNHLY and FYNNEI. The J segment lost 1 base and the V segment lost 6 bases, leaving 9 bases of the junction unmatched. The CDR3 has 16 amino acids. CDR3 in amino acids: CASRGDLAGGTDTQYF. The CDR3 DNA is TGTGCCAGCAGGGGCGATCTAGCGGGTGGCACAGATACGCAGTATTTT.

The chain has TRBV29-1 and TRBJ1-2; D call uncertain. V lost 7 bases and J lost 4, with 10 bases in between. The CDR3 runs to 11 residues. Germline V gene data show CDR1 as SQVTM and CDR2 as ANQGSEA. The CDR3 DNA reads TGCAGCGCCGAGCGGGTCTATGGCTACACCTTC. Residues: CSAERVYGYTF.

The chain carries TRBV5-4 and TRBJ1-2, with D perhaps TRBD1 (5 bases). This CDR3 has 14 residues. CDR1 SGHNT and CDR2 YYREEE come from the germline V gene (reference sequence). Trimming removed 0 bases at V and 5 bases at J, with 11 bases between. DNA for the CDR3: TGTGCCAGCAGCTTGGGAGAGGGGACTTATGGCTACACCTTC. Its protein product is CASSLGEGTYGYTF.